The clone carrying this T cell receptor (beta chain) was recorded a few times. It was with unique molecular identifiers that the TCRbeta library was prepared. TCRdb re-derived calls from the PCR reads in MiXCR, one entry per CDR3 protein. The sample has fewer than 250,000 distinct CDR3 sequences, more than 15% seen once. This CDR3 region has 14 residues. The V gene lost 0 bases and the J gene lost 4 bases, with 11 bases spanning the gap. CDR1 and CDR2 (germline): SGHRS, YFSETQ. This sample was included in a study of T-cell reconstitution after alpha-beta-depleted transplantation in children. J is TRBJ2-7 and V is TRBV5-1; a possible D gene is TRBD1 (5 bases). The input for sequencing was PBMCs, mostly from graft donor cells, taken 360 days after TCRalphabeta/CD19-depleted stem cell transplant. The origin of this receptor is a male patient between 2 and 15 years old who had a stem cell transplant for acute lymphoblastic leukemia, so the T cells may come from the graft donor. The CDR3 protein is CASSLVGREYEQYF. CDR3 DNA: TGCGCCAGCAGCTTGGTAGGCAGGGAATACGAGCAGTACTTC.